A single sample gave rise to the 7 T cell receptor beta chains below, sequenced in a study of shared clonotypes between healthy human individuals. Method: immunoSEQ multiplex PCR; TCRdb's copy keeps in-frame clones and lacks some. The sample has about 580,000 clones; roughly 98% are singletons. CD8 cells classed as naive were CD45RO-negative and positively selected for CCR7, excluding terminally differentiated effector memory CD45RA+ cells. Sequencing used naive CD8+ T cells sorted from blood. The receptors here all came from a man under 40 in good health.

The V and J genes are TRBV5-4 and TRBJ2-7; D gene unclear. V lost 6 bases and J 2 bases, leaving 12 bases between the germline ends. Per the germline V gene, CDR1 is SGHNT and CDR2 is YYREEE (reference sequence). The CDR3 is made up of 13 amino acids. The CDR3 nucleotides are TGTGCCAGCACCAACAACCCTGCCTACGAGCAGTACTTC. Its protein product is CASTNNPAYEQYF.

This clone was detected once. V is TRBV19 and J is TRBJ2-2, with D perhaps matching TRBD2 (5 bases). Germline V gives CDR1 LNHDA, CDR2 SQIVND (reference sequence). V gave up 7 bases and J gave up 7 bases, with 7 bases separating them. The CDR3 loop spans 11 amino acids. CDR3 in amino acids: CASNEGGELFF. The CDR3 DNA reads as TGTGCCAGTAATGAGGGCGGGGAGCTGTTTTTT.

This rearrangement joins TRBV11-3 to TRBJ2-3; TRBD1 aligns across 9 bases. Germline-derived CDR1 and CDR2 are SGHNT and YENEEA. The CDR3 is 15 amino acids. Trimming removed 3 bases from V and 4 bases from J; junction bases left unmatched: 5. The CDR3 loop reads CASSLGDRAPDTQYF. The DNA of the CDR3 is TGTGCCAGCAGCTTGGGGGACAGGGCACCAGATACGCAGTATTTT.

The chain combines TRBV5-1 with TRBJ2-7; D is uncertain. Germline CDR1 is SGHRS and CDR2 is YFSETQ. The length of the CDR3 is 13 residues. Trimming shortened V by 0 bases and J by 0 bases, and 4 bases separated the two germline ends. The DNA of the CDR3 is TGCGCCAGCAGCTTGGCCAACTCCTACGAGCAGTACTTC. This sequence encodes CASSLANSYEQYF. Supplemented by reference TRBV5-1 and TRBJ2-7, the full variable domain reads KAGVTQTPRYLIKTRGQQVTLSCSPISGHRSVSWYQQTPGQGLQFLFEYFSETQRNKGNFPGRFSGRQFSNSRSEMNVSTLELGDSALYLCASSLANSYEQYFGPGTRLTVT.

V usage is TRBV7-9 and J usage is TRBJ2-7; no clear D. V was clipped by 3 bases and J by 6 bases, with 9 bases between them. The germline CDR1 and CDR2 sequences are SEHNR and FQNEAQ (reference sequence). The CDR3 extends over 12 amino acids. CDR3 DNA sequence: TGTGCCAGCAGCTTCACGGCTTTCGAGCAGTACTTC. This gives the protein CASSFTAFEQYF.

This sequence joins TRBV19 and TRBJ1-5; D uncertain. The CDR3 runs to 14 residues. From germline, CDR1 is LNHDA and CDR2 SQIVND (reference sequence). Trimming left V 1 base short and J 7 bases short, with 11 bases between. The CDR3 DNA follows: TGTGCCAGTAGTATAGGGACGGTCCGGCAGCCCCAGCATTTT. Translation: CASSIGTVRQPQHF.

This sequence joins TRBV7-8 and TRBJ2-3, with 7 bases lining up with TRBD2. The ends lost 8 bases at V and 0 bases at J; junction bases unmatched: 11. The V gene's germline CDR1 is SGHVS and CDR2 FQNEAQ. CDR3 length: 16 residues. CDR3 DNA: TGTGCCAGCGCCCAATTGGCGGGAGCAAGCACAGATACGCAGTATTTT. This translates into CASAQLAGASTDTQYF.